The entry below describes one T cell receptor beta chain. No antigen is known for it. These data are taken from a study of T cells after yellow fever vaccination. Looking at the study overall: SMART-Seq v4 Ultra Low Input prepared the low-cell-number fractions. Study-level findings and limits: Secondary responses were weaker yet peaked faster, day 5 versus 15. Contamination by abundant bulk-population clonotypes could be present in FACS-sorted repertoires.

Universal primer sites and UMIs were introduced during 5'RACE template-switching synthesis of TCR cDNA. TCRdb fed the 5' RACE reads into MiXCR, producing one record per CDR3 protein. The data contain about 300,000 distinct CDR3 sequences, around 3.9% of them singletons. CDR3 length: 14 residues. Germline CDR1 is KGHSH and CDR2 is LQKENI. V shed 0 bases and J shed 2 bases, with 8 bases lying between them. This material consisted of PBMCs, taken 5 days after the yellow fever booster vaccination. The TCR originated in a man between 18 and 29 years old who received the YFV17D yellow fever vaccine. The genes are TRBV18 and TRBJ2-7; no firm D call. Here the CDR3 DNA reads TGTGCCAGCTCACCACCGCTCGGTACCTACGAGCAGTACTTC. Its protein product is CASSPPLGTYEQYF.